These 16 T cell receptor beta chains were all obtained from the same sample, sequenced in a study of blood T cells in healthy people across ages. A second roughly 6 to 12 cycle PCR used barcoded and J-beta primers. One entry per CDR3 protein results from TCRdb running MiXCR on the 5' RACE reads. This sample has roughly 640,000 distinct CDR3 sequences; approximately 30% occur once, and the top ten carry around 14%. The specimen was blood. These receptors were collected from a woman at least 80 years old in good health.

The V call is TRBV20-1, the J call TRBJ2-6; 8 bases fit TRBD1. Germline values: CDR1 DFQATT, CDR2 SNEGSKA (reference sequence). CDR3 length equals 16 residues. Unmatched junction bases numbered 4, after V lost 3 bases and J lost 0 bases. Here the CDR3 DNA reads TGCAGTGCTAGCCAGGGGGCCGCCTCTGGGGCCAACGTCCTGACTTTC. Protein: CSASQGAASGANVLTF.

There are many counts of this clonotype. The V and J genes are TRBV6-2 or TRBV6-3 and TRBJ2-5; D remains ambiguous. The CDR3 extends over 12 amino acids. The V gene lost 7 bases and the J gene lost 0 bases, with 6 bases spanning the gap. Germline assignment: CDR1 MNHEY and CDR2 SVGEGT. CDR3 in DNA: TGTGCCAGCACCGGACACCAAGAGACCCAGTACTTC. It translates to CASTGHQETQYF.

Only a few counts were recorded for this clonotype. Written as DNA, the CDR3 is TGTGCCAGCAGCTGGTCGAGACTAATCCGAGAGGAGACCCAGTACTTC. Its translation: CASSWSRLIREETQYF. The chain links TRBV5-6 to TRBJ2-5; weak D call: TRBD2 (5 bases). V was clipped by 3 bases and J by 5 bases, with 20 bases between them. This CDR3 region has 16 residues. Germline values: CDR1 SGHDT, CDR2 YYEEEE. Looking up the rest from reference TRBV5-6 and TRBJ2-5 gives the full variable domain: DAGVTQSPTHLIKTRGQQVTLRCSPKSGHDTVSWYQQALGQGPQFIFQYYEEEERQRGNFPDRFSGHQFPNYSSELNVNALLLGDSALYLCASSWSRLIREETQYFGPGTRLLVL.

This clonotype was seen a few times. The CDR3 loop reads CASSLWGSVYYGYTF. The CDR3 DNA is TGTGCCAGCAGCTTGTGGGGGTCTGTCTACTATGGCTACACCTTC. The J gene is TRBJ1-2, the V gene TRBV7-2; tentatively, D is TRBD1 (5 bases). The CDR3 is 15 amino acids. With 3 bases removed from V and 3 bases from J, the gap between germline ends came to 14 bases. Germline assignment: CDR1 SGHTA and CDR2 FQGNSA.

This clonotype was recorded a few times. This could be a read error, since a much larger clone is one nucleotide away. This chain joins TRBV15 and TRBJ1-6; tentatively, D is TRBD1 (5 bases). CDR1 and CDR2 (germline): LNHNV, YYDKDF (reference sequence). This CDR3 region has 15 residues. This CDR3 reads CATSRDWAGNSPPHF. The CDR3 bases are TGTGCCACCAGCAGAGATTGGGCAGGGAACTCACCCCCCCACTTT.

This clonotype was seen ten or more times. The chain has TRBV5-1 and TRBJ1-1; a weak D match, TRBD1 (5 bases). V was clipped by 6 bases and J by 1 base, with 19 bases between them. Germline V gene data show CDR1 as SGHRS and CDR2 as YFSETQ. This CDR3 region has 16 residues. The CDR3: CASILTPGLKNTEAFF. The CDR3 nucleotides read TGCGCCAGCATCCTTACGCCGGGACTCAAGAACACTGAAGCTTTCTTT.

On this clonotype itself: A read error is possible here, since a much larger clone lies one base away. The chain couples TRBV29-1 to TRBJ1-1; D is undetermined. The CDR3 length is 13 residues. Looked up from germline, CDR1 is SQVTM and CDR2 is ANQGSEA. DNA for the CDR3: TGCAGAGTTGAGCCAGGCGGGAACACTGAAGCTTTCTTT. Translation: CRVEPGGNTEAFF. Full variable domain (remainder filled in from reference TRBV29-1 and TRBJ1-1): SAVISQKPSRDICQRGTSLTIQCQVDSQVTMMFWYRQQPGQSLTLIATANQGSEATYESGFVIDKFPISRPNLTFSTLTVSNMSPEDSSIYLCRVEPGGNTEAFFGQGTRLTVV.

With respect to this clonotype: A read error is possible here, since a much larger clone lies one base away. The chain has TRBV6-1 and TRBJ2-3; 11 positions match TRBD2. Germline values: CDR1 MNHNS, CDR2 SASEGT. The CDR3 contains 16 residues. V lost 8 bases, J lost 2 bases, and 9 bases stayed unmatched. The DNA of the CDR3 is TGTGCCAGCTGGTCTCTGACTAGCGGGGTCACAGATACGCAGTATTTT. It translates to CASWSLTSGVTDTQYF.

CDR3 amino acids: CASSERQGVNNEQFF. The CDR3 DNA is TGCGCCAGCAGTGAGCGGCAGGGGGTTAACAATGAGCAGTTCTTC. This chain uses TRBV10-2 with TRBJ2-1; TRBD1 aligns across 7 bases. The germline gives CDR1 WSHSY, CDR2 SAAADI. J lost 5 bases, V lost 2 bases, and 6 bases had no gene match. This CDR3 has 15 amino acids.

Ten or more counts support this clonotype. The chain couples TRBV7-2 to TRBJ2-5; a weak D match, TRBD1 (7 bases). The germline V gene encodes CDR1 SGHTA and CDR2 FQGNSA. The ends were cut back, 2 bases at V and 5 bases at J, with 15 bases in the middle. The length of the CDR3 is 15 residues. DNA for the CDR3: TGTGCCAGCAGCTTAAGCAGGGGGGACGAGGAGACCCAGTACTTC. Protein: CASSLSRGDEETQYF.

The chain couples TRBV6-5 to TRBJ1-1; the D gene is possibly TRBD1 (5 bases). Germline loops: CDR1 MNHEY, CDR2 SVGAGI. The CDR3 is made up of 17 amino acids. The germline V and J ends were trimmed by 0 bases and 2 bases, with 16 bases remaining between them. CDR3 sequence reads: CASSYSIAGGSNTEAFF. The CDR3 region has the DNA TGTGCCAGCAGTTACTCGATCGCGGGGGGTAGCAACACTGAAGCTTTCTTT.

This clonotype was found many times. This rearrangement joins TRBV2 to TRBJ2-4; 7 bases are a match to TRBD1. The CDR3 loop spans 16 amino acids. Germline CDR1 and CDR2: SNHLY and FYNNEI. V dropped 3 bases and J dropped 2; count of bases not matched to a gene: 7. In DNA, the CDR3 is TGTGCCAGCAGTGACCGACAGGGCGGAACCAAAAACATTCAGTACTTC. The encoded protein is CASSDRQGGTKNIQYF.

This clonotype was counted ten times or more. This chain uses TRBV12-3 or TRBV12-4 with TRBJ2-3, with TRBD2 matching 10 bases. Germline trimming cut 6 bases from V and 5 bases from J; bases unmatched to any gene: 5. The CDR3 runs 14 residues. CDR3 sequence: CASRPSGGRDTQYF. In DNA, the CDR3 is TGTGCCAGCAGGCCTAGCGGGGGAAGAGATACGCAGTATTTT.

This clonotype occurred many times. The chain employs TRBV4-1 and TRBJ2-7, with no clear D. The CDR3 covers 16 residues. Trimming removed 4 bases from V and 0 bases from J, with 16 bases in between. Germline values: CDR1 MGHRA, CDR2 YSYEKL. This CDR3 is CASSRNIRRSSYEQYF. The DNA for the CDR3 is TGCGCCAGCAGCCGCAACATACGCCGGAGCTCCTACGAGCAGTACTTC.

At least ten counts were recorded for this clonotype. The chain combines TRBV9 with TRBJ1-2, with D tentatively TRBD1 (5 bases). The V and J ends lost 0 bases and 5 bases respectively, with 5 bases between them. Germline-derived CDR1 and CDR2 are SGDLS and YYNGEE. The CDR3 contains 12 residues. CDR3 bases: TGTGCCAGCAGCGTAGCAGGGTATGGCTACACCTTC. Its protein product is CASSVAGYGYTF.

The genes are TRBV11-2 and TRBJ2-7; D gene unclear. CDR1 SGHAT and CDR2 FQNNGV come from the germline V gene. V was trimmed by 1 base and J by 7 bases, leaving 8 bases between them. The CDR3 covers 12 residues. In nucleotides, the CDR3 is TGTGCCAGCAGCTTAGCATCCATGGAGCAGTACTTC. Protein: CASSLASMEQYF.